This T cell receptor beta chain originates from a study of identical twins. Broader study findings: There was an excess of low generation probability in the out-of-frame alpha sequences that twins shared. For zero-insertion analyses, partial confounding could come from invariant MAIT and iNKT cells.

In every case, the donor was a healthy Caucasian. Germline loops: CDR1 MDHEN, CDR2 SYDVKM. The CDR3 runs 13 residues. V was trimmed by 11 bases and J by 5 bases, leaving 15 bases between them. Of note for this clonotype: The antigen is undetermined.

TCRdb called the 5' RACE reads again in MiXCR, with one record for every CDR3 protein. The repertoire holds hundreds of thousands of distinct CDR3 sequences, with around 6.6% as singletons. These data were also filed under a second study, of yellow fever vaccine responses in identical twins.

The genes are TRBV28 and TRBJ2-2; tentatively, D is TRBD1 (5 bases). This clonotype was obtained from a woman aged 18-35 years in good health. Source material: memory (CD45RO+) T cells sorted from blood. CDR3 sequence (DNA): TGTGCCGTGGGGCAGGTCCGGACCGGGGAGCTGTTTTTT. Its translation is CAVGQVRTGELFF.